This passage covers 29 T cell receptor beta chains from one sample sequenced in a study of response to subunit inactivated influenza vaccine. TCRdb re-called the RT-PCR reads through MiXCR, storing one row per CDR3 protein. The sample holds about 160,000 distinct CDR3 sequences, roughly 11% seen once. This specimen consisted of non-naive T cells sorted from PBMCs, obtained about 40 days after vaccination. Source of these receptors: a man aged 45-60 years who received an inactivated influenza vaccine.

This clonotype was observed many times. The chain is built from TRBV12-3 or TRBV12-4 and TRBJ2-7, with D unresolved. V dropped 6 bases and J dropped 2 bases, with 11 bases sitting between them. The CDR3 is made up of 13 amino acids. CDR3 coding DNA: TGTGCCAGCAGCCCGACCACCCCCTACGAGCAGTACTTC. This gives the protein CASSPTTPYEQYF.

Ten or more counts support this clonotype. The rearrangement joins TRBV5-1 to TRBJ2-7, with D maybe TRBD2 (5 bases). Deletions cut 1 base from V and 3 bases from J, with 8 bases between. In germline, CDR1 is SGHRS, CDR2 YFSETQ. CDR3 size: 13 residues. The DNA of the CDR3 is TGCGCCAGCAGCTTGAACGGGAACTACGAGCAGTACTTC. Its protein product is CASSLNGNYEQYF.

Only a few counts were recorded for this clonotype. This chain connects TRBV6-1 to TRBJ1-2; TRBD1 aligns across 10 bases. This CDR3 spans 13 amino acids. V trimming: 5 bases; J trimming: 7 bases; junction bases outside the gene matches: 4. Germline V lookup: CDR1 MNHNS, CDR2 SASEGT. The CDR3, as DNA: TGTGCCAGCAGTCGACAGGGGGCAGGTGGCTACACCTTC. Protein product: CASSRQGAGGYTF.

This clonotype was seen a handful of times. The chain joins TRBV15 to TRBJ2-7; 7 bases are a match to TRBD1. The trim removed 3 bases at V and 0 bases at J, leaving 2 bases unmatched. CDR1 is LNHNV and CDR2 is YYDKDF in the germline V gene (reference sequence). CDR3 length: 14 residues. The CDR3 DNA reads as TGTGCCACCAGCAGTGGACAGGACTCCTACGAGCAGTACTTC. Translating gives CATSSGQDSYEQYF.

The chain uses TRBV20-1 and TRBJ1-1, with 7 bases matching TRBD1. The ends lost 6 bases at V and 3 bases at J; junction bases unmatched: 16. The V gene's germline CDR1 is DFQATT and CDR2 SNEGSKA (reference sequence). This CDR3 comprises 16 residues. The CDR3 region has the DNA TGCAGTGCCCGGGACGAGACAGGGAGGTGGGACACTGAAGCTTTCTTT. Translating it yields CSARDETGRWDTEAFF.

This clonotype has at least ten counts. The CDR3 DNA is TGTGCCAGCAGTCATTCTAGCGGGGGGCGCTACGAGCAGTACTTC. Translation gives CASSHSSGGRYEQYF. The chain employs TRBV3-1 and TRBJ2-7; 11 nucleotides match TRBD2. CDR1 LGHDT and CDR2 YNNKEL come from the germline V gene (reference sequence). The CDR3 is made up of 15 amino acids. V dropped 6 bases and J dropped 3; count of bases not matched to a gene: 7.

V is TRBV5-5 and J is TRBJ2-1; 14 bases line up with TRBD2. Germline CDR1 SGHKS, CDR2 YYEKEE (reference sequence). V shed 4 bases and J 5 bases; nucleotides not matched to a gene: 2. This CDR3 contains 15 residues. The CDR3 bases are TGTGCCAGCAGCCGGGGACTAGCGGGAGACAATGAGCAGTTCTTC. Translation gives CASSRGLAGDNEQFF.

This clonotype was detected only a few times. The chain joins TRBV7-3 to TRBJ1-1, with D perhaps TRBD1 (5 bases). Germline CDR1 and CDR2: SGHTA and FQGTGA. Trimming removed 5 bases at V and 9 bases at J, with 16 bases between. This CDR3 has 13 amino acids. The CDR3 loop is CASSNRGSTQAFF. The CDR3 region has the DNA TGTGCCAGCAGCAATCGGGGCTCTACTCAAGCTTTCTTT.

The chain employs TRBV5-1 and TRBJ1-1; weak D call: TRBD1 (6 bases). The V end was cut by 0 bases, the J end by 5 bases, with 11 bases between. CDR3 length equals 14 residues. CDR1 is SGHRS, CDR2 YFSETQ, per germline. In DNA, the CDR3 is TGCGCCAGCAGCTTGGCACAGGGTGAGACTGAAGCTTTCTTT. This gives the protein CASSLAQGETEAFF.

This clonotype has a handful of counts. This chain links TRBV25-1 with TRBJ1-2, with 8 positions matching TRBD1. The V gene end was trimmed by 2 bases and the J gene end by 7 bases; junction bases not matched to a gene: 6. Germline lookup yields CDR1 MGHDK and CDR2 SYGVNS. The CDR3 consists of 14 residues. Here the CDR3 DNA reads TGTGCCAGCAGTGAAGGGACAGGCTTTTCTGGCTACACCTTC. As protein: CASSEGTGFSGYTF.

This chain joins TRBV2 and TRBJ2-7; D possibly matches TRBD1 or TRBD2 (5 bases each). V lost 4 bases to trimming and J lost 3 bases, with 13 bases between them. This CDR3 contains 14 residues. Per germline, CDR1 SNHLY and CDR2 FYNNEI. CDR3 in DNA: TGTGCCAGCAGTGGGGGGACGGCCTACTACGAGCAGTACTTC. Translated: CASSGGTAYYEQYF.

The chain recombines TRBV20-1 with TRBJ2-7; 7 bases line up with TRBD1. The CDR3 spans 14 residues. Germline V CDR1 and CDR2: DFQATT, SNEGSKA (reference sequence). J was trimmed by 2 bases and V by 6 bases; bases with no gene match: 10. The CDR3 sequence is CSALKRDRTYEQYF. Written as DNA, the CDR3 is TGCAGTGCCCTGAAGAGGGACAGAACCTACGAGCAGTACTTC.

This chain uses TRBV6-5 with TRBJ2-7, with 10 bases matching TRBD1. This CDR3 contains 15 residues. The ends lost 0 bases at V and 3 bases at J; junction bases unmatched: 2. Per germline, CDR1 MNHEY and CDR2 SVGAGI. CDR3 loop: CASSYSWTGGYEQYF. The CDR3 DNA sequence: TGTGCCAGCAGTTACTCGTGGACAGGGGGCTACGAGCAGTACTTC.

V and J are TRBV20-1 and TRBJ2-1; 11 nucleotides line up with TRBD2. V was clipped by 6 bases and J by 6 bases; unmatched bases: 7. The length of the CDR3 is 14 residues. Germline V gene data show CDR1 as DFQATT and CDR2 as SNEGSKA (reference sequence). This chain's CDR3 is CSANSGGAVNEQFF. The CDR3 nucleotides are TGCAGTGCAAATAGCGGGGGGGCCGTCAATGAGCAGTTCTTC.

This clonotype was detected only once. A much more abundant neighbour one base away suggests this may be a read error. The chain is built from TRBV12-3 or TRBV12-4 and TRBJ1-1, with D tentatively TRBD1 (6 bases). This CDR3 region has 14 residues. DNA for the CDR3: TGTGCCAGCTCCTTGGACAGTGTTACCACTGAAGCTTACTTT. Protein sequence: CASSLDSVTTEAYF.

About this clonotype: The junction shows a germline mismatch at one end, possibly a read error. This chain uses TRBV3-1 with TRBJ1-2; D unclear. This CDR3 has 11 amino acids. Germline V gene lookup returns CDR1 LGHDT and CDR2 YNNKEL (reference sequence). The CDR3 region is CASRGVGGYSF. The CDR3 region has the DNA TGTGCCAGCAGAGGAGTGGGAGGCTACAGCTTC.

V gene TRBV2 combines with J gene TRBJ1-5; D gene unclear. Looked up from germline, CDR1 is SNHLY and CDR2 is FYNNEI. The CDR3 is 15 residues long. V lost 3 bases to trimming and J lost 2 bases, with 11 bases between them. The CDR3 reads CASSDMARGNQPQHF. The CDR3 DNA reads TGTGCCAGCAGTGACATGGCTCGGGGCAATCAGCCCCAGCATTTT.

The CDR3: CASSPRWDTGELFF. The CDR3 nucleotides read TGTGCCAGCAGCCCCCGGTGGGACACCGGGGAGCTGTTTTTT. The rearrangement joins TRBV11-2 to TRBJ2-2; no clear D gene. The germline CDR1 and CDR2 sequences are SGHAT and FQNNGV. The CDR3 contains 14 residues. The V end was cut by 5 bases, the J end by 3 bases, with 10 bases between.

This chain joins TRBV25-1 and TRBJ2-3, with D possibly being TRBD2 (6 bases). The CDR3 consists of 17 residues. V was shortened by 2 bases and J by 5 bases, with 20 bases between the two germline ends. From germline, CDR1 is MGHDK and CDR2 SYGVNS. The DNA of the CDR3 is TGTGCCAGCAGTGAAGGGGGGTTGGGTATGGGCGGAGATACGCAGTATTTT. Translating it yields CASSEGGLGMGGDTQYF.

V gene TRBV7-2 combines with J gene TRBJ2-3; D unclear. Trimming removed 4 bases from V and 5 bases from J, with 7 bases in between. Germline V gene data show CDR1 as SGHTA and CDR2 as FQGNSA. This CDR3 comprises 12 residues. This CDR3 reads CASSSVLDTQYF. In DNA form, the CDR3 reads TGTGCCAGCAGCTCAGTCCTAGATACGCAGTATTTT.

This clonotype was detected only a few times. This chain connects TRBV6-2 or TRBV6-3 to TRBJ2-4, with D perhaps matching TRBD2 (5 bases). There are 12 residues in the CDR3. Germline V gene sequence: CDR1 MNHEY, CDR2 SVGEGT. Trimming took 4 bases from V and 9 from J, leaving 10 bases between them. The CDR3 here is CASSFGEPIQYF. The DNA for the CDR3 is TGTGCCAGCAGTTTCGGGGAGCCCATTCAGTACTTC.

Only a few counts were recorded for this clonotype. The chain couples TRBV5-1 to TRBJ2-7; no reliable D call. The CDR3 runs 14 residues. V lost 0 bases, J lost 0 bases, and 7 bases lay in between. CDR1 SGHRS and CDR2 YFSETQ come from the germline V gene. The CDR3 loop is CASSLEVSSYEQYF. CDR3 in DNA: TGCGCCAGCAGCTTGGAGGTGAGCTCCTACGAGCAGTACTTC.

The CDR3: CASSFSGTGTYEQYF. Here the CDR3 DNA reads TGTGCCAGCAGTTTTTCCGGGACAGGGACCTACGAGCAGTACTTC. The chain links TRBV6-5 to TRBJ2-7, with TRBD1 identical over 9 bases. There are 15 residues in the CDR3. V lost 4 bases to trimming and J lost 2 bases; unmatched junction nucleotides: 6. From germline, CDR1 is MNHEY and CDR2 SVGAGI.

This clonotype was detected many times. The genes are TRBV12-3 or TRBV12-4 and TRBJ2-3; 10 nucleotides align to TRBD1. V lost 6 bases and J lost 3; bases outside the gene matches: 6. This CDR3 region has 15 residues. CDR3 region: CASSPDRGMTDTQYF. The DNA of the CDR3 is TGTGCCAGCAGCCCGGACAGGGGGATGACAGATACGCAGTATTTT.

In this sample, this clonotype turned up a few times. The V gene is TRBV7-3, the J gene TRBJ2-7; tentatively, D is TRBD1 or TRBD2 (5 bases each). Trimming removed 2 bases from V and 4 bases from J, with 15 bases in between. The germline V gene has CDR1 SGHTA and CDR2 FQGTGA. The CDR3 contains 15 residues. The DNA of the CDR3 is TGTGCCAGCAGCTTACGGGACGGCTGGAATTACGAGCAGTACTTC. This gives the protein CASSLRDGWNYEQYF.

In this sample, this clonotype turned up many times. The V and J genes are TRBV7-8 and TRBJ2-4; tentative D call: TRBD1 (5 bases). This CDR3 is 13 amino acids long. Germline loops: CDR1 SGHVS, CDR2 FQNEAQ. Trimming removed 2 bases at V and 6 bases at J, with 8 bases between. The DNA for the CDR3 is TGTGCCAGCAGCTTATATGACAGAAACATTCAGTACTTC. Encoded protein: CASSLYDRNIQYF.

The V and J genes are TRBV2 and TRBJ2-3, with TRBD2 matching 7 bases. The CDR3 is 13 residues long. From germline, CDR1 is SNHLY and CDR2 FYNNEI. With 8 bases clipped from V and 5 bases from J, the junction kept 7 bases outside the gene matches. CDR3 DNA: TGTGCCAGCGGGGGGGGACTCCGAGATACGCAGTATTTT. Its protein product is CASGGGLRDTQYF.

This clonotype was picked up many times. The chain couples TRBV7-2 to TRBJ1-2; 7 bases are shared with TRBD1. The CDR3 length is 13 residues. Unmatched junction bases numbered 8, after V lost 5 bases and J lost 8 bases. In germline, CDR1 is SGHTA, CDR2 FQGNSA. CDR3 sequence: CASSADRLSGYTF. The CDR3 DNA is TGTGCCAGCAGCGCGGACAGGTTAAGCGGCTACACCTTC.

This clonotype was detected only a few times. The chain couples TRBV28 to TRBJ2-3; 11 bases are shared with TRBD2. CDR3 length equals 18 residues. Trimming removed 3 bases from V and 0 bases from J; junction bases left unmatched: 8. Germline-derived CDR1 and CDR2 are MDHEN and SYDVKM. The CDR3 sequence: CASSFLAGTSGSTDTQYF. The DNA for the CDR3 is TGTGCCAGCAGTTTTTTAGCGGGGACTAGCGGTAGCACAGATACGCAGTATTTT.